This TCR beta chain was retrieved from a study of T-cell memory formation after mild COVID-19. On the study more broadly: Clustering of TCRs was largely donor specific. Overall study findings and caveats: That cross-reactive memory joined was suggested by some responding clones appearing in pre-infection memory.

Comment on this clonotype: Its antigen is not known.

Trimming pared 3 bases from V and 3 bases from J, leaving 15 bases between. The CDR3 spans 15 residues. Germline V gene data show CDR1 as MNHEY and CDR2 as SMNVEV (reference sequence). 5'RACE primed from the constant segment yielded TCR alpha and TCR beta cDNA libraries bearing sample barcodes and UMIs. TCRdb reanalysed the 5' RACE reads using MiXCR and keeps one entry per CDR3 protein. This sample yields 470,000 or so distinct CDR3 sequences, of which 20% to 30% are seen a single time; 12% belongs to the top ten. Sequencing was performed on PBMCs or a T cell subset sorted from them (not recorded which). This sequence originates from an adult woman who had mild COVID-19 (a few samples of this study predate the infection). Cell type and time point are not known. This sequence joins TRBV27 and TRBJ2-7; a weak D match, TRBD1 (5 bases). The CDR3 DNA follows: TGTGCCAGCAGTTTGAGCTTGGGGCTCGTCTACGAGCAGTACTTC. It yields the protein CASSLSLGLVYEQYF.